The 19 T cell receptor beta chains reported below all come from one sample, sequenced in a study of T-cell memory formation after mild COVID-19. Using its own MiXCR run on the 5' RACE reads, TCRdb lists one record per CDR3 protein. The sample holds some 130,000 distinct CDR3 sequences; about 6% are singletons and the top ten take 2% to 2.5%. Sequencing was carried out using PBMCs or a T cell subset sorted from them (not recorded which). These receptor sequences come from an adult woman who had mild COVID-19 (a few samples of this study predate the infection). Cell type and time point are not known.

Ten or more counts support this clonotype. The rearrangement links TRBV30 to TRBJ2-7; D ambiguous. The CDR3 consists of 13 residues. V shed 7 bases and J shed 2 bases, with 15 bases lying between them. Germline V lookup: CDR1 GTSNPN, CDR2 SVGIG (reference sequence). CDR3: CALQRAAAYEQYF. For the CDR3, the DNA is TGTGCCTTGCAAAGGGCAGCCGCCTACGAGCAGTACTTC.

This clonotype was observed many times. The rearrangement uses TRBV9 and TRBJ2-2; weak D call: TRBD2 (6 bases). The V end lost 4 bases, the J end lost 7 bases, and 11 bases lay between the germline ends. CDR1 is SGDLS, CDR2 YYNGEE, per germline. CDR3 length equals 13 residues. The CDR3 spells CASSTTRGGELFF. The CDR3, as DNA: TGTGCCAGCAGCACGACTAGGGGCGGGGAGCTGTTTTTT.

This clonotype occurred a few times. The chain links TRBV5-6 to TRBJ1-2, with D perhaps matching TRBD1 (5 bases). The V gene's germline CDR1 is SGHDT and CDR2 YYEEEE. Trimming pared 1 base from V and 7 bases from J, leaving 8 bases between. The CDR3 has 12 residues. For the CDR3, the DNA is TGTGCCAGCAGCTTGAGGGGAGGTGGCTACACCTTC. It yields the protein CASSLRGGGYTF. Full variable domain (missing parts from reference TRBV5-6 and TRBJ1-2): DAGVTQSPTHLIKTRGQQVTLRCSPKSGHDTVSWYQQALGQGPQFIFQYYEEEERQRGNFPDRFSGHQFPNYSSELNVNALLLGDSALYLCASSLRGGGYTFGSGTRLTVV.

This clonotype appeared a few times. This chain uses TRBV9 with TRBJ1-6; 9 bases align to TRBD1. CDR1 and CDR2 (germline): SGDLS, YYNGEE. The length of the CDR3 is 15 residues. After removal of 4 bases from V and 7 bases from J, the junction contained 6 bases not matched to a gene. CDR3 sequence reads: CASSPQGARNSPLHF. As DNA, the CDR3 is TGTGCCAGCAGCCCACAGGGGGCCCGGAATTCACCCCTCCACTTT.

This clonotype was found many times. V is TRBV7-9 and J is TRBJ1-1; 7 bases map to TRBD1. Trimming at V came to 5 bases and at J to 4 bases, leaving 7 bases not matched to a gene. The V gene's germline CDR1 is SEHNR and CDR2 FQNEAQ (reference sequence). CDR3 size: 14 residues. The CDR3, as DNA: TGTGCCAGCAGCCCCCGACAGGGAACCACTGAAGCTTTCTTT. It is translated as CASSPRQGTTEAFF.

This clonotype was seen just once. The junction departs from the called germline gene at one end, perhaps through a read error. CDR3 protein: CDSSFGRQDTQYF. The CDR3 DNA follows: TGTGACAGCAGTTTTGGTCGACAAGATACGCAGTATTTT. The rearrangement uses TRBV12-3 or TRBV12-4 and TRBJ2-3, with no clear D. This CDR3 region has 13 residues.

This chain uses TRBV4-1 with TRBJ2-3, with 11 bases matching TRBD2. The CDR3 consists of 18 residues. The germline gives CDR1 MGHRA, CDR2 YSYEKL. V shed 2 bases, J shed 3 bases, and the junction held 10 bases outside the gene matches. CDR3 region: CASSQSSGGARGTDTQYF. CDR3 DNA: TGCGCCAGCAGCCAAAGTAGCGGGGGGGCTCGGGGGACAGATACGCAGTATTTT.

In this sample, this clonotype turned up a few times. The chain joins TRBV6-6 to TRBJ1-6; D is ambiguous. CDR1 and CDR2 (germline): MNHNY, SVGAGI (reference sequence). This CDR3 spans 15 amino acids. The V end lost 5 bases, the J end lost 5 bases, and 13 bases lay between the germline ends. The CDR3 nucleotides read TGTGCCAGCAGTGCCGCAGGATCCGATAATTCACCCCTCCACTTT. It translates to CASSAAGSDNSPLHF.

This clonotype was picked up a small number of times. The chain carries TRBV24-1 and TRBJ2-5, with 8 bases lining up with TRBD1. Looked up from germline, CDR1 is KGHDR and CDR2 is SFDVKD. The CDR3 runs 16 residues. V lost 5 bases to trimming and J lost 0 bases; unmatched junction nucleotides: 7. The CDR3 is CATSAGTGRYQETQYF. The CDR3, as DNA: TGTGCCACCAGTGCCGGGACAGGAAGGTACCAAGAGACCCAGTACTTC.

Remarks on this clonotype: Since a much larger clone is just one base distant, this may be a read error. The rearrangement uses TRBV5-6 and TRBJ1-1, with a weak D call TRBD1 (6 bases). Germline V gene sequence: CDR1 SGHDT, CDR2 YYEEEE. This CDR3 is 15 amino acids long. V was pared by 5 bases and J by 5 bases, with 19 bases between. In DNA, the CDR3 is TGTGCCAGCAGATTGCTATTTTGGGGGCTAACTGAAGCTTTCTTT. Protein: CASRLLFWGLTEAFF.

In regard to this clonotype: A much larger clonotype is one base distant, so this may be a read error. The chain joins TRBV12-3 or TRBV12-4 to TRBJ2-2, with unresolved D. This CDR3 is 14 amino acids long. CDR3 DNA: TGTGACAGCGCCAAGACTGAGAACACCGGGGAGCTGTTTTTT. Translating gives CDSAKTENTGELFF.

V is TRBV5-1 and J is TRBJ2-1; 10 bases map to TRBD2. There are 15 residues in the CDR3. Germline V gene data show CDR1 as SGHRS and CDR2 as YFSETQ. V was clipped by 4 bases and J by 9 bases; unmatched bases: 10. This chain's CDR3 is CASSPIAGGQGEQFF. Written as DNA, the CDR3 is TGCGCCAGCAGCCCTATAGCGGGAGGTCAGGGTGAGCAGTTCTTC.

DNA for the CDR3: TGTGCCAGCAGTACAAACAGGGTCCCTAGCTCACCCCTCCACTTT. Encoded protein: CASSTNRVPSSPLHF. The chain is built from TRBV6-1 and TRBJ1-6, with D possibly matching TRBD1 (6 bases). CDR1 is MNHNS, CDR2 SASEGT, per germline. The CDR3 covers 15 residues. V dropped 5 bases and J dropped 10 bases, with 18 bases sitting between them.

There are many counts of this clonotype. The chain recombines TRBV27 with TRBJ2-1; TRBD1 matches at 7 bases. V shed 6 bases, J shed 6 bases, and the junction held 14 bases outside the gene matches. Germline CDR1 and CDR2: MNHEY and SMNVEV (reference sequence). CDR3 length: 16 amino acids. CDR3 bases: TGTGCCAGCAGCCTCAGGGGGAAACTGGTGGGCAATGAGCAGTTCTTC. Its translation: CASSLRGKLVGNEQFF.

This clonotype was detected only a few times. The CDR3, as DNA: TGCGCCAGCAGCCCCGGGACTACCACAGATACGCAGTATTTT. Amino acids: CASSPGTTTDTQYF. This chain connects TRBV5-1 to TRBJ2-3; 7 bases agree with TRBD2. Germline V gene lookup returns CDR1 SGHRS and CDR2 YFSETQ. V lost 4 bases to trimming and J lost 2 bases; unmatched junction nucleotides: 4. The CDR3 sequence is 14 residues long.

The chain carries TRBV7-3 and TRBJ2-1, with D possibly being TRBD1 or TRBD2 (7 bases each). Germline V gene data show CDR1 as SGHTA and CDR2 as FQGTGA. This CDR3 has 18 amino acids. Trimming removed 4 bases from V and 4 bases from J, with 23 bases in between. The CDR3 is CASSWDSPLGGVYNEQFF. CDR3 sequence (DNA): TGTGCCAGCAGCTGGGACAGCCCCTTGGGAGGGGTTTACAATGAGCAGTTCTTC.

The rearrangement uses TRBV7-6 and TRBJ2-7; D may match TRBD1 or TRBD2 (5 bases each). The CDR3 is 16 amino acids. In germline, CDR1 is SGHVS, CDR2 FNYEAQ. Trimming took 5 bases from V and 3 from J, leaving 20 bases between them. CDR3 coding DNA: TGTGCCAGCAGCCCCAATGGGGGTGTACTGGGCTACGAGCAGTACTTC. This sequence encodes CASSPNGGVLGYEQYF.

The V and J genes are TRBV10-3 and TRBJ2-6; tentative D call: TRBD1 (5 bases). This CDR3 comprises 16 residues. Looked up from germline, CDR1 is ENHRY and CDR2 is SYGVKD. V was trimmed by 8 bases and J by 0 bases, leaving 14 bases between them. The CDR3 DNA reads as TGTGCCATCCAGGGCAGAAACCACTCTGGGGCCAACGTCCTGACTTTC. This encodes CAIQGRNHSGANVLTF.

A few counts support this clonotype. CDR3 residues: CASSLLGTGTYEQYF. CDR3 coding DNA: TGTGCCAGCAGCCTCCTGGGGACAGGAACCTACGAGCAGTACTTC. V is TRBV6-2 or TRBV6-3 and J is TRBJ2-7, with 8 bases that match TRBD1. After removal of 6 bases from V and 2 bases from J, the junction contained 9 bases not matched to a gene. CDR1 MNHEY and CDR2 SVGEGT come from the germline V gene. The CDR3 has 15 amino acids.